One sample yielded the 18 T cell receptor beta chains listed below, sequenced in a study of blood T cell repertoires in COVID-19. The method was immunoSEQ multiplex PCR; TCRdb's version includes in-frame clones alone and lacks a portion of them. The table shows about 70,000 clones, with approximately 86% occurring only once. Specimen: peripheral blood. The source of these receptors is a human donor in a cohort sampled during active COVID-19.

The rearrangement links TRBV3-1 (or the pseudogene TRBV3-2) to TRBJ1-4; 7 bases align to TRBD1. CDR3 length: 17 residues. V lost 1 base and J lost 2; bases outside the gene matches: 7. CDR1 and CDR2 from the germline V gene are LGHDT and YNNKEL (reference sequence). CDR3 bases: TGTGCCAGCAGCCAAGCGCCGACAGGGTATACTAATGAAAAACTGTTTTTT. It is translated as CASSQAPTGYTNEKLFF.

V gene TRBV7-2 combines with J gene TRBJ2-3; D is perhaps TRBD1 (5 bases). Germline V gene lookup returns CDR1 SGHTA and CDR2 FQGNSA. V was pared by 5 bases and J by 0 bases, with 12 bases between. The CDR3 covers 15 residues. The CDR3 nucleotides read TGTGCCAGCAGCAACCGGCAGGGTAGCACAGATACGCAGTATTTT. It is translated as CASSNRQGSTDTQYF.

The chain links TRBV23-1 to TRBJ2-7; 12 positions agree with TRBD1. TRBV23-1 is treated as an ORF (open reading frame) with a function not yet certain. V gave up 3 bases and J gave up 7 bases; unmatched junction bases: 4. This CDR3 is 14 amino acids long. This CDR3 reads CASSQGQGAWEQYF. The DNA for the CDR3 is TGCGCCAGCAGTCAGGGACAGGGGGCATGGGAGCAGTACTTC.

This rearrangement joins TRBV7-2 to TRBJ2-5; TRBD1 agrees at 9 bases. J was trimmed by 4 bases and V by 5 bases; bases with no gene match: 11. Germline values: CDR1 SGHTA, CDR2 FQGNSA. This CDR3 is 16 amino acids long. CDR3 loop: CASSIYRGLGGETQYF. The CDR3, as DNA: TGTGCCAGCAGCATTTACAGGGGGCTGGGAGGAGAGACCCAGTACTTC.

A few counts support this clone. The chain couples TRBV5-1 to TRBJ2-2, with D hard to call. This CDR3 has 13 residues. CDR1 is SGHRS and CDR2 is YFSETQ in the germline V gene. Trimming pared 0 bases from V and 6 bases from J, leaving 6 bases between. CDR3 amino acids: CASSLAVAGELFF. The DNA for the CDR3 is TGCGCCAGCAGCTTGGCGGTGGCCGGGGAGCTGTTTTTT.

This clone was counted a few times. In DNA form, the CDR3 reads TGTGCCAGCAGTGACTCGATAGGGAGGGTGGCGAACACTGAAGCTTTCTTT. Its translation: CASSDSIGRVANTEAFF. This chain links TRBV6-4 with TRBJ1-1; the D is unclear. Trimming took off 0 bases at V and 1 base at J, with 15 bases between the two ends. The CDR3 is 17 amino acids. Germline CDR1 MRHNA, CDR2 SNTAGT.

The CDR3 reads CASSLGQKNIQYF. CDR3 nucleotide sequence: TGTGCCAGCAGTTTAGGGCAGAAAAACATTCAGTACTTC. The J gene is TRBJ2-4, the V gene TRBV12-3 or TRBV12-4; D gene unclear. The CDR3 consists of 13 residues. V shed 1 base and J shed 4 bases, with 5 bases lying between them.

With regard to this clone: One end of the junction is discordant with germline, which a read error may explain. V is TRBV11-3 and J is TRBJ2-2; 8 bases are a match to TRBD1. Germline V gene data show CDR1 as SGHNT and CDR2 as YENEEA. The CDR3 is 14 residues long. This CDR3 reads CASSLDRGSGELFF. The CDR3 DNA reads TGTGCCAGCAGCCTAGACAGGGGCAGCGGGGAGCTGTTTTTT.

J is TRBJ2-7 and V is TRBV28, with a weak D call TRBD2 (5 bases). CDR3 length equals 14 residues. Germline V lookup: CDR1 MDHEN, CDR2 SYDVKM. The V end was cut by 8 bases, the J end by 5 bases, with 19 bases between. The CDR3 here is CASEQLGSPHEQYF. CDR3 DNA sequence: TGTGCCAGCGAACAACTAGGGTCTCCCCACGAGCAGTACTTC.

This clone was found once. Other DNA sequences in this specimen translate into the identical CDR3. The chain is built from TRBV6-2 or TRBV6-3 and TRBJ1-2; D ambiguous. CDR3 length equals 13 residues. Deletions cut 2 bases from V and 2 bases from J, with 6 bases between. Germline V gene sequence: CDR1 MNHEY, CDR2 SVGEGT. The CDR3 here is CASSYTGNYGYTF. The CDR3 coding sequence is TGTGCCAGCAGTTACACGGGGAACTATGGCTACACCTTC.

The sample holds a few counts of this clone. CDR3 nucleotide sequence: TGTGCCAGCACAGAGACAGGGGACTATGGCTACACCTTC. This translates into CASTETGDYGYTF. The chain joins TRBV6-5 to TRBJ1-2; 8 bases line up with TRBD1. This CDR3 comprises 13 residues. Losses at the gene ends were 7 bases for V and 3 bases for J; bases not matched to a gene: 4. Germline V gene sequence: CDR1 MNHEY, CDR2 SVGAGI.

The chain joins TRBV18 to TRBJ1-2, with 7 bases aligning to TRBD1. The CDR3 is 17 residues long. J gave up 0 bases and V 4 bases, and 11 bases lay outside the gene matches. In germline, CDR1 is KGHSH, CDR2 LQKENI. Here the CDR3 DNA reads TGTGCCAGCTCACGTGGACAGACCGGGACAGCTAACTATGGCTACACCTTC. Translation: CASSRGQTGTANYGYTF.

The chain is built from TRBV5-4 and TRBJ2-3; 11 nucleotides align to TRBD1. CDR1 SGHNT and CDR2 YYREEE come from the germline V gene (reference sequence). J gave up 7 bases and V 4 bases, and 14 bases lay outside the gene matches. CDR3 length: 17 amino acids. DNA for the CDR3: TGTGCCAGCAGCCGGGGGACCGGGACAGGGGGTTCATATACGCAGTATTTT. It yields the protein CASSRGTGTGGSYTQYF.

The J gene is TRBJ1-1, the V gene TRBV7-2; D is possibly TRBD1 (5 bases). With 4 bases removed from V and 3 bases from J, the gap between germline ends came to 12 bases. Germline values: CDR1 SGHTA, CDR2 FQGNSA. The CDR3 runs 14 residues. CDR3 residues: CASSSLGGDTEAFF. The CDR3 DNA reads TGTGCCAGCAGCTCACTCGGGGGTGACACTGAAGCTTTCTTT.

This clone was detected once. The chain has TRBV5-4 and TRBJ1-2; no clear D gene. Germline CDR1 reads SGHNT; CDR2 reads YYREEE (reference sequence). CDR3 length: 14 amino acids. Trimming removed 2 bases from V and 4 bases from J, with 12 bases in between. In DNA form, the CDR3 reads TGTGCCAGCAGCTTCCCTGACGGACTCTATGGCTACACCTTC. Translating it yields CASSFPDGLYGYTF.

The gene calls are TRBV4-1 and TRBJ2-1; 10 bases are shared with TRBD1. The V gene's germline CDR1 is MGHRA and CDR2 YSYEKL. CDR3 size: 14 residues. With V trimmed by 5 bases and J by 5 bases, 3 bases remained unmatched. In DNA, the CDR3 is TGCGCCAGCAGCGTGGGACAGGGGAACAATGAGCAGTTCTTC. This translates into CASSVGQGNNEQFF.

The genes are TRBV5-5 and TRBJ2-7; perhaps TRBD1 as D (5 bases). V gave up 2 bases and J gave up 5 bases, with 14 bases separating them. This CDR3 has 14 residues. Germline loops: CDR1 SGHKS, CDR2 YYEKEE (reference sequence). The CDR3 DNA follows: TGTGCCAGCAGCTTAGGGGATACGGTTGACGAGCAGTACTTC. Translating gives CASSLGDTVDEQYF. Looking up the rest from reference TRBV5-5 and TRBJ2-7 gives the full variable domain: DAGVTQSPTHLIKTRGQQVTLRCSPISGHKSVSWYQQVLGQGPQFIFQYYEKEERGRGNFPDRFSARQFPNYSSELNVNALLLGDSALYLCASSLGDTVDEQYFGPGTRLTVT.

The chain carries TRBV11-2 and TRBJ1-2, with no clear D. V lost 2 bases and J lost 4, with 8 bases in between. The CDR3 totals 13 residues. Germline V gene lookup returns CDR1 SGHAT and CDR2 FQNNGV. The CDR3 here is CASSLRAGYGYTF. The CDR3 nucleotides are TGTGCCAGCAGCTTAAGGGCGGGCTATGGCTACACCTTC.